These 20 T cell receptor beta chains originate from one sample sequenced in a study of CD8+CD57+ T cells in acquired aplastic anemia. TCR beta VDJ and CDR3 were profiled, and genomic DNA was the template. TCRdb reprocessed the reads with MiXCR, giving one entry per CDR3 protein. There are about 200,000 distinct CDR3 sequences in the sample; around 49% occur only once, and just under 20% lies in the top ten. Patients sequenced had flow cytometry evidence of CD8+CD57+ cell expansion. Sequenced input: sorted CD4+, CD8+, or CD8+CD57+ T cells (not recorded which) from PBMCs. All receptors come from a human donor with aplastic anemia.

The V and J genes are TRBV10-3 and TRBJ2-5; D is possibly TRBD1 (5 bases). V was pared by 4 bases and J by 2 bases, with 11 bases between. CDR3 length: 14 amino acids. Per germline, CDR1 ENHRY and CDR2 SYGVKD. The CDR3 here is CAISGGGSQETQYF. CDR3 nucleotide sequence: TGTGCCATCAGTGGGGGCGGCAGTCAAGAGACCCAGTACTTC.

There are a few counts of this clonotype. This chain joins TRBV27 and TRBJ2-2, with 7 bases matching TRBD1. This CDR3 region has 15 residues. Germline lookup yields CDR1 MNHEY and CDR2 SMNVEV (reference sequence). V was clipped by 2 bases and J by 6 bases; unmatched bases: 6. The chain's CDR3 is CASSLATQGAGELFF. The CDR3 region has the DNA TGTGCCAGCAGTTTAGCCACCCAGGGGGCCGGGGAGCTGTTTTTT.

The chain employs TRBV11-3 and TRBJ2-3, with TRBD1 as a possible D gene (5 bases). CDR1 is SGHNT, CDR2 YENEEA, per germline. The CDR3 is 13 amino acids. Trimming pared 1 base from V and 11 bases from J, leaving 13 bases between. Written as DNA, the CDR3 is TGTGCCAGCAGCTTAGGCAGGGAAGATGAGCAGTATTTT. Its protein product is CASSLGREDEQYF.

V and J are TRBV29-1 and TRBJ2-7; unclear D gene. The CDR3 spans 12 residues. Germline lookup yields CDR1 SQVTM and CDR2 ANQGSEA. V lost 3 bases and J 3 bases, leaving 9 bases between the germline ends. Here the CDR3 reads CSVEWVDYEQYF. CDR3 nucleotides: TGCAGCGTTGAGTGGGTAGACTACGAGCAGTACTTC.

The chain couples TRBV20-1 to TRBJ2-3; a weak D match, TRBD2 (6 bases). V dropped 4 bases and J dropped 7 bases, with 18 bases sitting between them. The CDR3 runs to 14 residues. In germline, CDR1 is DFQATT, CDR2 SNEGSKA (reference sequence). The CDR3 nucleotides are TGCAGTGCTAACACTAGAATGGAGGGATATACGCAGTATTTT. Protein product: CSANTRMEGYTQYF.

In this sample, this clonotype turned up once. The rearrangement joins TRBV6-1 to TRBJ2-7; a possible D gene is TRBD2 (5 bases). Germline V lookup: CDR1 MNHNS, CDR2 SASEGT. V shed 2 bases and J shed 1 base, with 15 bases lying between them. This CDR3 has 16 amino acids. Here the CDR3 reads CASSEFRGLASYEQYF. The CDR3 nucleotides read TGTGCCAGCAGTGAATTTCGTGGACTCGCTTCCTACGAGCAGTACTTC.

The J gene is TRBJ2-7, the V gene TRBV7-6; possible D gene TRBD1, 5 bases. The DNA end lines up better with TRBJ2-1; the J call may be wrong. This CDR3 comprises 18 residues. Germline V gene lookup returns CDR1 SGHVS and CDR2 FNYEAQ. CDR3 sequence reads: CASSLGQGVLQRNNEQFF. CDR3 DNA: TGTGCCAGCAGCTTAGGGCAGGGTGTCCTCCAACGGAACAATGAGCAGTTCTTC.

This clonotype was picked up many times. CDR3 coding DNA: TGTGCCAGCTCGACGGAGGAGAAGGATCAGCCCCAGCATTTT. Its translation is CASSTEEKDQPQHF. The rearrangement uses TRBV10-3 and TRBJ1-5; D is ambiguous. Trimming took off 10 bases at V and 5 bases at J, with 18 bases between the two ends. Germline lookup yields CDR1 ENHRY and CDR2 SYGVKD. The CDR3 has 14 residues.

This clonotype was seen a single time. The chain couples TRBV20-1 to TRBJ2-2; TRBD2 agrees at 8 bases. Per germline, CDR1 DFQATT and CDR2 SNEGSKA (reference sequence). CDR3 size: 14 residues. V shed 1 base and J 5 bases; nucleotides not matched to a gene: 3. The CDR3 region is CSARAGGRTGELFF. CDR3 coding DNA: TGCAGTGCTAGAGCGGGGGGGCGTACCGGGGAGCTGTTTTTT.

This clonotype was detected only once. The V call is TRBV6-1, the J call TRBJ1-1, with TRBD1 identical over 7 bases. This CDR3 region has 17 residues. Germline trimming cut 6 bases from V and 3 bases from J; bases unmatched to any gene: 16. Looked up from germline, CDR1 is MNHNS and CDR2 is SASEGT. The CDR3 loop reads CASRMRGQFAGDTEAFF. The DNA of the CDR3 is TGTGCCAGCAGGATGCGGGGACAGTTTGCGGGGGACACTGAAGCTTTCTTT.

The sample holds a few counts of this clonotype. This chain joins TRBV20-1 and TRBJ1-6; TRBD1 aligns across 9 bases. The CDR3 length is 13 residues. CDR1 and CDR2 from the germline V gene are DFQATT and SNEGSKA (reference sequence). Unmatched junction bases numbered 6, after V lost 6 bases and J lost 9 bases. This chain's CDR3 is CSARTGESSPLHF. DNA for the CDR3: TGCAGTGCCAGGACAGGGGAGAGTTCACCCCTCCACTTT.

The V call is TRBV10-3, the J call TRBJ2-2; the match to TRBD2 covers 13 bases. The ends lost 10 bases at V and 3 bases at J; junction bases unmatched: 2. CDR3 length: 14 amino acids. Germline CDR1 ENHRY, CDR2 SYGVKD. The CDR3 sequence: CATGLAGDTGELFF. The CDR3 coding sequence is TGTGCCACCGGACTAGCGGGAGACACCGGGGAGCTGTTTTTT.

Concerning this clonotype: One end of the junction does not line up with germline, which may come from a read error. The chain joins TRBV5-8 to TRBJ1-2; D is uncertain. Looked up from germline, CDR1 is SGHTS and CDR2 is YDEGEE. The CDR3 is 13 residues long. Here the CDR3 DNA reads TGCGCCAGCAGCCTAGCGGTGACCTATGGCTACACCTTC. It codes for CASSLAVTYGYTF.

V and J are TRBV19 and TRBJ2-6, with D perhaps assigned TRBD1 or TRBD2 (5 bases each). The CDR3 length is 16 residues. The V gene lost 10 bases and the J gene lost 3 bases, with 19 bases spanning the gap. CDR1 is LNHDA, CDR2 SQIVND, per germline (reference sequence). This CDR3 reads CATRGRELSGANVLTF. DNA of the CDR3: TGTGCCACTCGGGGCAGGGAATTGAGTGGGGCCAACGTCCTGACTTTC.

Notes on this clonotype: One end of the junction does not line up with germline, which may come from a read error. CDR3 residues: CASSIVDQETQYF. DNA for the CDR3: TGTGCCAGTAGTATAGTGGACCAGGAGACCCAGTACTTC. The chain has TRBV19 and TRBJ2-5; no clear D gene. This CDR3 comprises 13 residues. Germline CDR1 is LNHDA and CDR2 is SQIVND (reference sequence).

This chain uses TRBV28 with TRBJ1-4; D gene uncertain. The germline gives CDR1 MDHEN, CDR2 SYDVKM. V lost 6 bases and J 7 bases, leaving 21 bases between the germline ends. This CDR3 contains 16 residues. The CDR3 spells CASSTGGGLVGEKLFF. The CDR3 region has the DNA TGTGCCAGCAGCACCGGAGGCGGGTTAGTTGGTGAAAAACTGTTTTTT.

This clonotype was found a few times. The CDR3 region has the DNA TGTGCCAGCAGTTTGCGGCAGGGAGTTGCTGAAGCTTTCTTT. Protein product: CASSLRQGVAEAFF. V gene TRBV28 combines with J gene TRBJ1-1; D might be TRBD1 (5 bases). Trimming left V 3 bases short and J 6 bases short, with 14 bases between. The CDR3 spans 14 residues. Germline CDR1 reads MDHEN; CDR2 reads SYDVKM.

CDR3 loop: CASSPGQGSSYEQYF. The CDR3 DNA sequence: TGTGCCAGCAGCCCGGGACAGGGAAGCTCCTACGAGCAGTACTTC. V is TRBV2 and J is TRBJ2-7; 9 bases are a match to TRBD1. Trimming at V came to 6 bases and at J to 0 bases, leaving 6 bases not matched to a gene. The CDR3 totals 15 residues. Germline-derived CDR1 and CDR2 are SNHLY and FYNNEI. Using reference TRBV2 and TRBJ2-7 for the parts outside the CDR3, the full variable domain is EPEVTQTPSHQVTQMGQEVILRCVPISNHLYFYWYRQILGQKVEFLVSFYNNEISEKSEIFDDQFSVERPDGSNFTLKIRSTKLEDSAMYFCASSPGQGSSYEQYFGPGTRLTVT.

The chain recombines TRBV9 with TRBJ2-5; D tentatively reads TRBD1 or TRBD2 (7 bases each). The V end lost 6 bases, the J end lost 5 bases, and 20 bases lay between the germline ends. CDR1 is SGDLS, CDR2 YYNGEE, per germline. This CDR3 is built from 15 residues. CDR3 DNA: TGTGCCAGCACCGAGGGGGCGGGGGCAGGGGAGACCCAGTACTTC. Translated: CASTEGAGAGETQYF.

This clonotype was seen at least ten times. The rearrangement uses TRBV6-1 and TRBJ2-7; 7 bases fit TRBD1. The CDR3 extends over 16 amino acids. V shed 1 base, J shed 0 bases, and the junction held 6 bases outside the gene matches. CDR1 and CDR2 from the germline V gene are MNHNS and SASEGT. CDR3 amino acids: CASSEGSQGDSYEQYF. The DNA of the CDR3 is TGTGCCAGCAGTGAAGGGAGCCAGGGGGACTCCTACGAGCAGTACTTC.